The following is a T cell receptor (beta chain) sequence with its context. Its antigen is as yet unknown. For a library built for alpha chains, this beta chain is a stray read; little rests on its size. This entry is derived from a study of spatial heterogeneity in lung cancer. Study findings and constraints: Tumoral mutation counts were tracked by counts of expanded intratumoral alpha and beta TCRs. Expanded TCRs that were ubiquitous or regional had counts tracking ubiquitous and regional nonsynonymous mutations, respectively.

Using its own MiXCR run on the 5' RACE reads, TCRdb lists one record per CDR3 protein. The sample has over 15,000 distinct CDR3 sequences, approximately 9.5% seen once. V dropped 4 bases and J dropped 9; count of bases not matched to a gene: 16. The CDR3 covers 18 residues. Germline CDR1 is SGHNT and CDR2 is YYREEE (reference sequence). Time point noted: sample taken at primary tumor resection. This receptor was obtained from a female donor with early-stage non-small cell lung cancer. This chain uses TRBV5-4 with TRBJ2-1; 13 bases fit TRBD2. The specimen was lung tumor tissue, collected at surgery. The CDR3 coding sequence is TGTGCCAGCAGCCCCGTCCGCCCGACTAGCGGGGGGAGGGGTGAGCAGTTCTTC. It codes for CASSPVRPTSGGRGEQFF. Looking up the rest from reference TRBV5-4 and TRBJ2-1 gives the full variable domain: ETGVTQSPTHLIKTRGQQVTLRCSSQSGHNTVSWYQQALGQGPQFIFQYYREEENGRGNFPPRFSGLQFPNYSSELNVNALELDDSALYLCASSPVRPTSGGRGEQFFGPGTRLTVL.